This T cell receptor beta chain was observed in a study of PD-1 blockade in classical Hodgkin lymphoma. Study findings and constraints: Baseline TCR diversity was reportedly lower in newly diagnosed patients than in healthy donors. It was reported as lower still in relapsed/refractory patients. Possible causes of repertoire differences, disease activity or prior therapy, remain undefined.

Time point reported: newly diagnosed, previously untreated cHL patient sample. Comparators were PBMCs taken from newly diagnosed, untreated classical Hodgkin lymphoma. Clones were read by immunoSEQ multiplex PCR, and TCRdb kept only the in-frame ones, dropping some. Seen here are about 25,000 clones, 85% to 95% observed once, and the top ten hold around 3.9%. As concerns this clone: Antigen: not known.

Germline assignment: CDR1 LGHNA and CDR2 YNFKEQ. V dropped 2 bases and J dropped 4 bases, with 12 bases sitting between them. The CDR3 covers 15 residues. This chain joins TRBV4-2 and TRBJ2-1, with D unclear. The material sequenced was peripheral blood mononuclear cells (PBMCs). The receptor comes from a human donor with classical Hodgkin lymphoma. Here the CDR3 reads CASSQSGMEYNEQFF. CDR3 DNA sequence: TGTGCCAGCAGCCAATCCGGTATGGAATACAATGAGCAGTTCTTC.